This TCR beta chain was observed in a study of blood T cells in healthy people across ages. The study's findings and limits: Diversity figures derived from one million T cells were judged to underestimate the true value. Older age went with lower TCR beta diversity per million T cells, in a roughly linear way. Relative to aged donors, long-lived donors carried more naive CD4+ cells and displayed higher diversity.

Sample-barcoded 5' priming and a J-beta primer mix drove a second PCR of roughly 6 to 12 cycles. In TCRdb, the 5' RACE reads were re-called with MiXCR into one record per CDR3 protein. The table shows approximately 730,000 distinct CDR3 sequences, with roughly 41% occurring only once. The germline V and J ends were trimmed by 0 bases and 2 bases, with 6 bases remaining between them. Germline lookup yields CDR1 MGHRA and CDR2 YSYEKL. This CDR3 contains 14 residues. As for this clonotype: Its matching antigen is unknown.

In terms of origin and age, donors were healthy Caucasian individuals from Russia aged roughly 6 to 95. The clonotype originates from a woman aged 55-70 years in good health. Sequenced input: blood. V is TRBV4-1 and J is TRBJ2-3; D not certain. The CDR3 region has the DNA TGCGCCAGCAGCCAAGATTCTCACACAGATACGCAGTATTTT. Amino acids: CASSQDSHTDTQYF.